Reported below is one TCR beta chain. The antigen remains undetermined. The CDR3 totals 15 residues. Trimming took 2 bases from V and 4 from J; bases not matched to a gene: 6. Germline CDR1 and CDR2: SGHTA and FQGNSA. Unrecorded immune exposure was likely among donors, who were nominally healthy when sampled. Primers for the PCR totalled 60 Vbeta and 13 Jbeta. The table came from immunoSEQ multiplex PCR; TCRdb's copy has only in-frame clones and leaves some out. The sample contains under 200,000 clones, roughly 80% of which appear only once. The data derive from a study of cytomegalovirus exposure and HLA in healthy donors. Study summary: Earlier results showed roughly 120 million unique TCR beta sequences derived from some 180 million T cells.

Findings and limits, study-wide: Prior analysis indicated that the majority of TCR beta V segments exhibited productivity approximately 90% or approximately 30% of the time. TRBV6-2, TRBV6-3 and some other V segments were unresolvable in 87-base-pair reads.

The sample comprised PBMCs. This TCR was recovered from a woman aged 30 to 39 in good health and CMV-seropositive. V and J are TRBV7-2 and TRBJ2-7; 9 bases line up with TRBD2. The CDR3 protein is CASSLIAGGPYEQYF. The DNA for the CDR3 is TGTGCCAGCAGCTTAATCGCGGGGGGGCCGTACGAGCAGTACTTC.